The rows below give T cell receptor beta chains drawn from one sample of a study of PD-L1 blockade in urothelial cancer. The repertoire was sequenced with immunoSEQ multiplex PCR; TCRdb's copy has only in-frame clones and lacks some. Among fewer than 60,000 clones listed, roughly 85% were seen once. This sample comprised PBMCs, obtained around atezolizumab (anti-PD-L1) treatment. These receptors all come from a man aged 70 or older with urothelial cancer. Each CDR3 is given with its conserved first and last residue. The D gene is left open where the match is weak. Size is stated for part of the rows, as once, few or many counts, or as a class when the clone is expanded.

TRBV18	TRBJ2-3	-	-	TGTGCCAGCTCCCCTTCTGCAGATACGCAGTATTTT	CASSPSADTQYF
TRBV27	TRBJ1-5	-	-	TGTGCCAGCAGTTTAACAGGGAGCAATCAGCCCCAGCATTTT	CASSLTGSNQPQHF
TRBV5-4	TRBJ1-2	TRBD1	once	TGTGCCAGCAGCTTGAGGACAGGGGTACAAGGAGGCTACACCTTC	CASSLRTGVQGGYTF
TRBV9	TRBJ2-2	TRBD1	few	TGTGCCAGCAGCGTCGGACAGGGGGCTTTCTACGCCGGGGAGCTGTTTTTT	CASSVGQGAFYAGELFF
TRBV6-5	TRBJ2-7	-	-	TGTGCCAGCAGTTACCAGGGGCCTAGCTCCTACGAGCAGTACTTC	CASSYQGPSSYEQYF
TRBV28	TRBJ2-2	-	-	TGTGCCAGCAGTTCCGTGGGAGGAGACACCGGGGAGCTGTTTTTT	CASSSVGGDTGELFF
TRBV5-1	TRBJ1-1	-	-	TGCGCCAGCAGCTTCGGACGGGAGCGGCCGGCCACTGAAGCTTTCTTT	CASSFGRERPATEAFF
TRBV9	TRBJ2-1	TRBD1	-	TGTGCCAGCGGGCAGGGGGTTTTCCGCGCAGAGCAGTTCTTC	CASGQGVFRAEQFF
TRBV28	TRBJ2-2	-	-	TGTGCCAGCAGTTTATCGGGACTCTACACCGGGGAGCTGTTTTTT	CASSLSGLYTGELFF
TRBV11-2	TRBJ2-5	-	-	TGTGCCAGCAGCTCCGTAAACGGGGAGACCCAGTACTTC	CASSSVNGETQYF
TRBV5-1	TRBJ2-1	TRBD2	-	TGCGCCAGCACCTCCTCGGGACTATCCTTAAATGAGCAGTTCTTC	CASTSSGLSLNEQFF
TRBV29-1	TRBJ2-7	TRBD2	-	TGCAGCGTTGGACTAGCGGGGTCCTACGAGCAGTACTTC	CSVGLAGSYEQYF
TRBV6-4	TRBJ2-5	TRBD1	-	TGTGCCAGCAGTGACTCGAGCCCCCGTGTTCGGACAGGGGGCCGGGTTAGCGAGACCCAGTACTTC	CASSDSSPRVRTGGRVSETQYF
TRBV9	TRBJ2-2	TRBD2	-	TGTGCCAGCAGCGCCAGGACTAGCGCCGGGGAGCTGTTTTTT	CASSARTSAGELFF
TRBV25-1	TRBJ2-7	TRBD1	-	TGTGCCAGCAGTGTAACCGGGACAGTCGAGCAGTACTTC	CASSVTGTVEQYF
TRBV15	TRBJ2-4	-	-	TGTGCCACCAGCAGAGATGAGCAGGGAAACATTCAGTACTTC	CATSRDEQGNIQYF
TRBV2	TRBJ2-2	-	-	TGTGCCAGCAGCTACTCATCGAACACCGGGGAGCTGTTTTTT	CASSYSSNTGELFF
TRBV25-1	TRBJ2-7	-	once	TGTGCCAGCAGTGAATCGGTTTACGAGCAGTACTTC	CASSESVYEQYF
TRBV4-1	TRBJ2-7	TRBD2	few	TGCGCCAGCAGCCAAGAATCTAGCGGGAGGGCCTACGAGCAGTACTTC	CASSQESSGRAYEQYF
TRBV4-1	TRBJ2-1	TRBD2	-	TGCGCCAGCAGCCAGTCGGCTAGCGGCACCTACAATGAGCAGTTCTTC	CASSQSASGTYNEQFF
TRBV5-6	TRBJ2-3	TRBD2	-	TGTGCCAGCAGCCATAGCCGACTAGCGGGACACTCGAACAGATACGCGTATTTT	CASSHSRLAGHSNRYAYF
TRBV28	TRBJ2-1	-	few	TGTGCCAGCACACTTGGGACTCTCTCCTACAATGAGCAGTTCTTC	CASTLGTLSYNEQFF
TRBV5-1	TRBJ1-1	-	-	TGCGCCAGCAGCTTGGGGGGTGGACAGAGAGAAGCTTTCTTT	CASSLGGGQREAFF
TRBV6-6	TRBJ1-4	TRBD1	once	TGTGCCAGCAGTTATGGGACAGAACACGAAAAACTGTTTTTT	CASSYGTEHEKLFF
TRBV5-1	TRBJ2-2	TRBD2	-	TGCGCCAGCAGCCAGAATAGCGGGAGTGCCGGGGAGCTGTTTTTT	CASSQNSGSAGELFF
TRBV19	TRBJ1-2	TRBD1	-	TGTGCCAGTAGGTCGGGACAGGGAAATGGCTACACCTTC	CASRSGQGNGYTF
TRBV18	TRBJ2-1	TRBD2	once	TGTGCCAGCTCACCAGGGACTAGCGTGGGTGAGCAGTTCTTC	CASSPGTSVGEQFF
TRBV6-6	TRBJ2-1	TRBD1	-	TGTGCCAGCAGTTACGGAGGGACAGGGAAGGGTGAGCAGTTCTTC	CASSYGGTGKGEQFF
TRBV29-1	TRBJ2-1	TRBD2	-	TGCAGCGTTCTGACTAGCACGAGCGATGAGCAGTTCTTC	CSVLTSTSDEQFF
TRBV27	TRBJ1-1	TRBD1	-	TGTGCCAGCAGTTTGTCTACCGGGACAGGGGGTGGTACTGAAGCTTTCTTT	CASSLSTGTGGGTEAFF
TRBV28	TRBJ2-1	TRBD2	few	TGTGCCAGCAGTTTGCCCGGACTAGCGGGTCACAATGAGCAGTTCTTC	CASSLPGLAGHNEQFF
TRBV5-1	TRBJ2-7	TRBD2	-	TGCGCCAGCAGATCCCAGCGGGAGGGCCGTTGGTACGAGCAGTACTTC	CASRSQREGRWYEQYF
TRBV10-3	TRBJ2-2	-	-	TGTGCCATCAGTGAAAATATGAGCGGAACCGGGGAGCTGTTTTTT	CAISENMSGTGELFF
TRBV28	TRBJ1-2	TRBD1	-	TGTGCCAGCAGGTCGTCCGGGACAGGGAGGGAAGGCTACACCTTC	CASRSSGTGREGYTF
TRBV9	TRBJ2-1	TRBD1	-	TGTGCCAGCAGCGAGCGGGGAGACAGGGGGATGCAGTTCTTC	CASSERGDRGMQFF
TRBV19	TRBJ2-5	TRBD2	-	TGTGCCAGTAGTATAGATCTGCTAGCGGGAGGGCAAGAGACCCAGTACTTC	CASSIDLLAGGQETQYF
TRBV4-2	TRBJ2-7	-	few	TGTGCCAGCAGCCAAGATGAGTATGAGCAGTACTTC	CASSQDEYEQYF
TRBV7-3	TRBJ2-1	TRBD2	-	TGTGCCAGCAGCCCCGGACTAGCGCAGGACTCCTACAATGAGCAGTTCTTC	CASSPGLAQDSYNEQFF
TRBV6-5	TRBJ1-5	TRBD1	once	TGTGCCAGCAGAGGACAGGGGGCAGGTCAGCCCCAGCATTTT	CASRGQGAGQPQHF
TRBV21-1	TRBJ1-1	-	few	TGTGCCAGCAGCAAACGGGGTAATAGGTCGGGCAGATCGGGCACTGAAGCTTTCTTT	CASSKRGNRSGRSGTEAFF
TRBV11-2	TRBJ2-7	TRBD2	few	TGTGCCAGCAGCTTATGGCGGGAGGTTCGGGACGAGCAGTACTTC	CASSLWREVRDEQYF
TRBV28	TRBJ1-5	-	-	TGTGCCAGCAGTCGGACAGATAGCAATCAGCCCCAGCATTTT	CASSRTDSNQPQHF
TRBV5-6	TRBJ2-2	-	-	TGTGCCAGCAGCCTGGGTCAGTTGAACACCGGGGAGCTGTTTTTT	CASSLGQLNTGELFF
TRBV18	TRBJ1-3	-	-	TGTGCCAGCTCACCCCAGTGGCTGGCAGATTCTGGAAACACCATATATTTT	CASSPQWLADSGNTIYF
TRBV29-1	TRBJ2-1	-	-	TGCAGCGTTGACCATGCCTACAATGAGCAGTTCTTC	CSVDHAYNEQFF
TRBV28	TRBJ2-4	-	-	TGTGCCAGCACCGGAGGGGACAAAAACATTCAGTACTTC	CASTGGDKNIQYF
TRBV30	TRBJ2-1	TRBD2	-	TGTGCCTCTAGCGGGAGGGCCTCTTACGTTCGTGAGCAGTTCTTC	CASSGRASYVREQFF
TRBV6-5	TRBJ2-1	-	-	TGTGCCAGCAGTTACGAAGGGGGATCGGGTAATGAGCAGTTCTTC	CASSYEGGSGNEQFF
TRBV2	TRBJ2-5	-	-	TGTGCCAGCAGGCAGGGCCGACAAGAGACCCAGTACTTC	CASRQGRQETQYF
TRBV7-2	TRBJ1-5	-	-	TGTGCCAGCAGCTCCCCCGGGGGAAATCAGCCCCAGCATTTT	CASSSPGGNQPQHF
TRBV6-5	TRBJ2-7	-	-	TGCGCCAGCAGTTACACCGGACTTCGACTCTCCTACGAGCAGTACTTC	CASSYTGLRLSYEQYF
TRBV5-4	TRBJ2-7	TRBD2	-	TGTGCCAGCAGCATCGCCGGGACTAGCGCGAGGGAGCAGTACTTC	CASSIAGTSAREQYF
TRBV7-2	TRBJ1-5	TRBD1	-	TGTGCCAGCAGCCTTACGACTACAGGGGGACTCAATCAGCCCCAGCATTTT	CASSLTTTGGLNQPQHF
TRBV4-2	TRBJ2-7	TRBD2	-	TGTGCCAGCAGCCAAGAGTCGGCTAGCGGGAGGGTCCAGTACTTC	CASSQESASGRVQYF
TRBV28	TRBJ1-1	TRBD1	-	TGTGCCAGCAGTTTTGGCGGGACAGCCTGGGTCGCTGAAGCTTTCTTT	CASSFGGTAWVAEAFF
TRBV5-8	TRBJ2-7	-	-	TGTGCCAGCGGCGGGGAGGGGGTGCCCTACGAGCAGTACTTC	CASGGEGVPYEQYF
TRBV19	TRBJ1-3	TRBD1	-	TGTGCCAGTAGTAAGGACAGGGGTGGAAACACCATATATTTT	CASSKDRGGNTIYF
TRBV7-9	TRBJ2-1	TRBD2	-	TGTGCCAGCAGCGGGATTTGGACTAGCGACTACAATGAGCAGTTCTTC	CASSGIWTSDYNEQFF